This T cell receptor (beta chain) derives from a study of neurological immune-mediated disorders. Study results and caveats: Expansion of TCR clones was greatest in HTLV-1-associated myelopathy and smallest in multiple sclerosis, where it fell below that of healthy controls. None of the CDR3 amino acid sequences of expanded clones were shared across subjects, and this suggested private repertoires in all groups.

The length of the CDR3 is 15 residues. Germline V CDR1 and CDR2: SGHTA, FQGNSA. After removal of 2 bases from V and 7 bases from J, the junction contained 7 bases not matched to a gene. A 10-nucleotide random UMI tagged transcripts in template-switch 5'RACE cDNA synthesis. TCRdb itself ran the 5' RACE reads through MiXCR, one entry per CDR3 protein. This table has around 17,000 distinct CDR3 sequences, about 20% appearing once. By proportion, this clonotype is medium-sized (0.01 to 0.1%). The antigen remains unidentified. The receptor comes from a man in his fifties in good health. This chain links TRBV7-2 with TRBJ2-3; 9 bases are a match to TRBD2. The source material was PBMCs. The CDR3 DNA sequence: TGTGCCAGCAGCTTATCAGGCGGGAGGGTACATACGCAGTATTTT. Translating gives CASSLSGGRVHTQYF.